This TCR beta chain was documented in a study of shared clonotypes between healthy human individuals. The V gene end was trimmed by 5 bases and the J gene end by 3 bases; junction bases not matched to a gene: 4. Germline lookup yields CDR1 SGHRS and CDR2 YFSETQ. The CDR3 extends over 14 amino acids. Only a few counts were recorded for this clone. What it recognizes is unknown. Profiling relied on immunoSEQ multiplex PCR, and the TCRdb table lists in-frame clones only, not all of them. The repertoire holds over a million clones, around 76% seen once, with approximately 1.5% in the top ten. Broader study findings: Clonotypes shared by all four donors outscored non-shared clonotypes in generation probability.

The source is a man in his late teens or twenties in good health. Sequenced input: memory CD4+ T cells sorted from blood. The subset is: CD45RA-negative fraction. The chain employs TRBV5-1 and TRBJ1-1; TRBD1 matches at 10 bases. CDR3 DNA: TGCGCCAGCAGACAAGGACAGGGGGACACTGAAGCTTTCTTT. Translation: CASRQGQGDTEAFF.